The 15 T cell receptor beta chains presented below share a single source sample, sequenced in a study of beta chain features in type 1 diabetes. Expressed TCRB transcripts were sequenced because the isolated RNA had all been reverse transcribed beforehand. Sequencing used immunoSEQ multiplex PCR; TCRdb keeps in-frame clones, though not all of them. The sample consists of under 800,000 clones, 15% of them appearing once. Sequencing was performed on naive CD4+ T cells from blood. These receptors were taken from a man between 18 and 35 years old in good health.

V usage is TRBV27 and J usage is TRBJ1-6, with D unresolved. The V end was cut by 0 bases, the J end by 6 bases, with 12 bases between. Germline CDR1 is MNHEY and CDR2 is SMNVEV (reference sequence). The length of the CDR3 is 16 residues. This chain's CDR3 is CASSLSRLPGNSPLHF. Here the CDR3 DNA reads TGTGCCAGCAGTTTATCGAGGCTACCGGGTAATTCACCCCTCCACTTT.

The rearrangement links TRBV28 to TRBJ1-4; the D gene is possibly TRBD1 (6 bases). The length of the CDR3 is 14 residues. Trimming removed 7 bases at V and 7 bases at J, with 16 bases between. CDR1 is MDHEN and CDR2 is SYDVKM in the germline V gene. The CDR3: CASTKGGKGEKLFF. As DNA, the CDR3 is TGTGCCAGCACCAAGGGGGGAAAGGGTGAAAAACTGTTTTTT.

A note on this clone: Different DNA sequences within this sample yield the same CDR3. The V call is TRBV5-1, the J call TRBJ2-3; 9 bases are shared with TRBD1. J gave up 3 bases and V 4 bases, and 6 bases lay outside the gene matches. The CDR3 loop spans 15 amino acids. Germline V gives CDR1 SGHRS, CDR2 YFSETQ. The CDR3 spells CASSLDRGRTDTQYF. In DNA form, the CDR3 reads TGCGCCAGCAGCCTGGACAGGGGTCGTACAGATACGCAGTATTTT.

The rearrangement uses TRBV15 and TRBJ2-1; the match to TRBD2 covers 11 bases. V lost 0 bases and J lost 10; bases outside the gene matches: 5. This CDR3 comprises 15 residues. CDR1 and CDR2 (germline): LNHNV, YYDKDF (reference sequence). The DNA for the CDR3 is TGTGCCACCAGCAGAGATTTAGCGGGGGGGCTAGAGCAGTTCTTC. Translating gives CATSRDLAGGLEQFF.

This clone showed up just a few times. The V gene is TRBV9, the J gene TRBJ1-1; D perhaps matches TRBD1 (5 bases). Germline assignment: CDR1 SGDLS and CDR2 YYNGEE. Trimming pared 2 bases from V and 5 bases from J, leaving 16 bases between. This CDR3 spans 15 amino acids. This chain's CDR3 is CASSVSGTIGTEAFF. In DNA form, the CDR3 reads TGTGCCAGCAGCGTTTCCGGGACGATTGGGACTGAAGCTTTCTTT.

The chain couples TRBV7-3 to TRBJ2-2; possibly TRBD1 for D (6 bases). This CDR3 is built from 13 residues. Germline-derived CDR1 and CDR2 are SGHTA and FQGTGA. V dropped 5 bases and J dropped 7 bases, with 11 bases sitting between them. CDR3 sequence: CASSGRDNGELFF. CDR3 sequence (DNA): TGTGCCAGCAGCGGACGGGACAACGGGGAGCTGTTTTTT.

The V call is TRBV9, the J call TRBJ1-2; maybe TRBD1 (6 bases). The ends were cut back, 0 bases at V and 5 bases at J, with 14 bases in the middle. CDR1 is SGDLS and CDR2 is YYNGEE in the germline V gene. The CDR3 loop spans 15 amino acids. The CDR3 bases are TGTGCCAGCAGCGTAGATCCGGGGGCAGGGTATGGCTACACCTTC. Protein: CASSVDPGAGYGYTF.

This clone was recorded a few times. The J gene is TRBJ1-2, the V gene TRBV7-9; D is possibly TRBD1 (5 bases). This CDR3 contains 14 residues. Germline values: CDR1 SEHNR, CDR2 FQNEAQ (reference sequence). V dropped 0 bases and J dropped 8 bases, with 13 bases sitting between them. The CDR3 protein is CASSLAGVLWGYTF. CDR3 DNA: TGTGCCAGCAGCTTAGCGGGGGTGCTCTGGGGCTACACCTTC.

About this clone: Other DNA sequences in this specimen translate into the identical CDR3. The V and J genes are TRBV7-9 and TRBJ1-1; D ambiguous. Per germline, CDR1 SEHNR and CDR2 FQNEAQ (reference sequence). The CDR3 covers 11 residues. V lost 1 base and J 3 bases, leaving 0 bases between the germline ends. CDR3 region: CASSLDTEAFF. Written as DNA, the CDR3 is TGTGCCAGCAGCTTAGACACTGAAGCTTTCTTT.

On this clone itself: The same CDR3 is also encoded by other DNA sequences in this sample. The rearrangement links TRBV7-9 to TRBJ1-1, with D tentatively TRBD1 (5 bases). Trimming took 2 bases from V and 1 from J, leaving 8 bases between them. Germline V gene data show CDR1 as SEHNR and CDR2 as FQNEAQ (reference sequence). This CDR3 has 14 residues. The DNA of the CDR3 is TGTGCCAGCAGCTTAACCACAGGGAACACTGAAGCTTTCTTT. Its translation: CASSLTTGNTEAFF.

The chain recombines TRBV15 with TRBJ2-7; the match to TRBD1 covers 7 bases. With 0 bases clipped from V and 1 base from J, the junction kept 3 bases outside the gene matches. The germline gives CDR1 LNHNV, CDR2 YYDKDF (reference sequence). The CDR3 totals 15 residues. In DNA, the CDR3 is TGTGCCACCAGCAGAGATCGGGACAGATCCTACGAGCAGTACTTC. The encoded protein is CATSRDRDRSYEQYF.

The chain links TRBV9 to TRBJ1-5; 9 bases match TRBD1. J lost 4 bases, V lost 4 bases, and 6 bases had no gene match. The CDR3 loop spans 15 amino acids. Germline V gives CDR1 SGDLS, CDR2 YYNGEE. CDR3 bases: TGTGCCAGCAGCCTTGGACAGGGGTTGAATCAGCCCCAGCATTTT. Residues: CASSLGQGLNQPQHF.

In this sample, this clone turned up a few times. This chain connects TRBV20-1 to TRBJ1-1; possible D gene TRBD1, 6 bases. The CDR3 spans 10 residues. Germline V gene sequence: CDR1 DFQATT, CDR2 SNEGSKA (reference sequence). V lost 7 bases and J 6 bases, leaving 9 bases between the germline ends. This CDR3 is CSGRGAEAFF. The DNA of the CDR3 is TGCAGTGGTAGGGGGGCTGAAGCTTTCTTT.

This clone came up a few times. The chain links TRBV7-9 to TRBJ2-5; 8 bases are shared with TRBD1. The trim removed 4 bases at V and 1 base at J, leaving 2 bases unmatched. CDR1 is SEHNR, CDR2 FQNEAQ, per germline (reference sequence). CDR3 length: 14 residues. Written as DNA, the CDR3 is TGTGCCAGCAGCTCGGGACAGGCCCAAGAGACCCAGTACTTC. Protein sequence: CASSSGQAQETQYF. Combining the CDR3 with reference TRBV7-9 and TRBJ2-5 gives the whole variable domain DTGVSQNPRHKITKRGQNVTFRCDPISEHNRLYWYRQTLGQGPEFLTYFQNEAQLEKSRLLSDRFSAERPKGSFSTLEIQRTEQGDSAMYLCASSSGQAQETQYFGPGTRLLVL.

This clone was detected ten times or more. CDR3: CATSRGAENIQYF. The CDR3, as DNA: TGTGCCACCTCCCGGGGGGCGGAAAACATTCAGTACTTC. This chain uses TRBV19 with TRBJ2-4; perhaps TRBD2 as D (7 bases). The CDR3 covers 13 residues. The germline gives CDR1 LNHDA, CDR2 SQIVND (reference sequence). V was shortened by 10 bases and J by 5 bases, with 15 bases between the two germline ends.